These 27 T cell receptor beta chains were sequenced from one sample in a study of tumor-infiltrating lymphocytes in primary liver carcinoma. Bulk tissue was left unsorted, and RNA and DNA were co-extracted from 20-30 mg of it. With approximately 470 ng total RNA as template and a constant-region primer, TCR beta cDNA was made. Three nested multiplex PCR rounds of slightly modified ARM-PCR generated TCR beta libraries. TRBV1-TRBV30 forward primers paired with a C-beta reverse primer drove the first two PCR rounds, about 10 cycles each. TCRdb ran MiXCR on the multiplex PCR reads and lists one entry per CDR3 protein. This sample has 35,000 to 45,000 distinct CDR3 sequences; 60% to 80% occur once, and the top ten carry around 40%. Source material: tumor-adjacent normal liver tissue. The receptors derive from a woman between 25 and 40 years old with primary liver carcinoma and hepatitis B virus infection.

Of note for this clonotype: The junction departs from the called germline gene at one end, perhaps through a read error. The chain is built from TRBV29-1 and TRBJ2-1; D not certain. Looked up from germline, CDR1 is SQVTM and CDR2 is ANQGSEA. CDR3 length: 16 residues. CDR3 loop: CSAYSVGPSSYNEHFF. CDR3 bases: TGCAGCGCCTACTCTGTAGGTCCAAGCTCCTACAATGAGCACTTCTTC.

As regards this clonotype: At one end the junction does not follow the germline gene, possibly because of a read error. The gene calls are TRBV6-1 and TRBJ1-6; D perhaps matches TRBD1 (5 bases). This CDR3 has 14 residues. From germline, CDR1 is MNHNS and CDR2 SASEGT. The CDR3 bases are TGTGCCATCAGTTCCGGGACGGAGAATTCAGCCCTCCACTTT. Its translation: CAISSGTENSALHF.

This clonotype has just one count. Germline and junction disagree at one end, which may indicate a read error. The genes are TRBV4-1 and TRBJ2-7; TRBD1 matches 9 bases. The CDR3 length is 16 residues. The germline V gene has CDR1 MGHRA and CDR2 YSYEKL. For the CDR3, the DNA is TGCGACAGCAGCCGATCGGACAGGGGCGCTTCCTACGAACAGTACTTC. This encodes CDSSRSDRGASYEQYF.

For this clonotype: No conserved phenylalanine or tryptophan ends this CDR3, so it is likely a read error. The limits of the CDR3 on the DNA are not certain, so only TCRdb's listed CDR3 is given. The gene calls are TRBV11-3 and TRBJ2-7; the D call in the table, TRBD1, was not verified against the DNA. The CDR3 is 16 amino acids long, termini counted. In germline, CDR1 is SGHNT, CDR2 YENEEA. This CDR3 reads CASSRGIGTVVYEQYL.

This clonotype was observed a handful of times. The V call is TRBV5-1, the J call TRBJ2-1, with 10 bases that match TRBD2. The germline V gene encodes CDR1 SGHRS and CDR2 YFSETQ. After removal of 4 bases from V and 3 bases from J, the junction contained 13 bases not matched to a gene. The CDR3 runs to 18 residues. This CDR3 reads CASSLETVSGRFYNEQFF. CDR3 nucleotide sequence: TGCGCCAGCAGCCTAGAGACCGTTAGCGGGAGGTTCTACAATGAGCAGTTCTTC.

Comments on this clonotype: Likely a read error: the CDR3 ends without its conserved phenylalanine or tryptophan. The chain combines TRBV28 with TRBJ2-3, with D tentatively TRBD2 (5 bases). Germline V CDR1 and CDR2: MDHEN, SYDVKM. This CDR3 comprises 15 residues. CDR3 bases: TGTCCCAGCAGTTTAACGGATTCTAGCACAGATAGGCAGTATTAT. As protein: CPSSLTDSSTDRQYY.

With respect to this clonotype: This may be a read error, as it is one base from a much larger clone. As the CDR3 is not closed by the conserved phenylalanine or tryptophan, this likely results from a read error. V is TRBV5-1 and J is TRBJ2-3; 8 nucleotides align to TRBD1. The CDR3 is 16 residues long. V shed 4 bases, J shed 2 bases, and the junction held 9 bases outside the gene matches. CDR1 SGHRS and CDR2 YFSETQ come from the germline V gene. CDR3 DNA sequence: TGCGCCAGCAGCAGGACCGGGACAGGAGTCACAGATACGCAGTATTCT. Amino acids: CASSRTGTGVTDTQYS.

With regard to this clonotype: An end of the junction differs from the germline gene, which may be a read error. The chain uses TRBV12-3 or TRBV12-4 and TRBJ2-1, with D tentatively TRBD2 (5 bases). The CDR3 contains 16 residues. As DNA, the CDR3 is TGTGCCAGCAGTTTAGGAGGGCTACTATTGTACGATGTGCAGCTCTTC. This translates into CASSLGGLLLYDVQLF.

The chain is built from TRBV4-1 and TRBJ2-1; 8 nucleotides align to TRBD2. CDR1 is MGHRA and CDR2 is YSYEKL in the germline V gene. The CDR3 runs 19 residues. The V segment lost 2 bases and the J segment 13 bases; nucleotides outside the gene matches: 25. The CDR3 loop reads CASSQLNPSTSVKALQQFF. CDR3 bases: TGCGCCAGCAGCCAATTAAACCCCTCGACTAGCGTGAAGGCCCTTCAACAGTTCTTC.

This rearrangement joins TRBV10-1 to TRBJ2-1; TRBD1 matches 7 bases. The CDR3 totals 15 residues. Germline loops: CDR1 WNHNN, CDR2 SYGVQD (reference sequence). V was pared by 7 bases and J by 2 bases, with 8 bases of the junction left unmatched. In DNA form, the CDR3 reads TGCGCCAGCAATGTCGGGACAGAAGCCTACAATGAGCAGTTCTTC. Translating gives CASNVGTEAYNEQFF.

As concerns this clonotype: In this CDR3 the conserved last residue, phenylalanine or tryptophan, is missing, so a read error is likely. The CDR3 DNA reads TGTGCCAGCAGCTTCGTGGATTACGAGCAGTACTGC. This sequence encodes CASSFVDYEQYC. V gene TRBV11-1 combines with J gene TRBJ2-7; no clear D. V lost 3 bases and J 4 bases, leaving 7 bases between the germline ends. This CDR3 region has 12 residues. CDR1 and CDR2 from the germline V gene are SGHAT and FQDESV (reference sequence).

Comment on this clonotype: Germline is not matched at one junction end, which may reflect a read error. V and J are TRBV5-4 and TRBJ1-1; D is unclear. The CDR3 length is 15 residues. In germline, CDR1 is SGHNT, CDR2 YYREEE (reference sequence). The CDR3 is CASSFCGKVNTEAFF. CDR3 nucleotides: TGTGCGAGCAGCTTCTGTGGGAAAGTGAACACTGAAGCTTTCTTT.

As for this clonotype: A much larger clone differs by one base, so this may be a read error. This chain links TRBV28 with TRBJ1-2, with TRBD1 matching 10 bases. The V gene's germline CDR1 is MDHEN and CDR2 SYDVKM. The CDR3 extends over 16 amino acids. DNA for the CDR3: TGTGCCAACAGTCTTCCCCCGGGACAGGGGCCCTATGGCTACACCTTC. This translates into CANSLPPGQGPYGYTF.

V and J are TRBV28 and TRBJ1-5; a weak D match, TRBD1 (5 bases). The CDR3 has 14 residues. Trimming cost V 6 bases and J 3 bases, with 12 bases left between them. Germline loops: CDR1 MDHEN, CDR2 SYDVKM. CDR3 DNA: TGTGCCAGCAGGAAGACAGTTAACAATCAGCCCCAGCATTTT. This translates into CASRKTVNNQPQHF. Using reference TRBV28 and TRBJ1-5 for the parts outside the CDR3, the full variable domain is DVKVTQSSRYLVKRTGEKVFLECVQDMDHENMFWYRQDPGLGLRLIYFSYDVKMKEKGDIPEGYSVSREKKERFSLILESASTNQTSMYLCASRKTVNNQPQHFGDGTRLSIL.

Turning to this clonotype: One base away lies a much larger clone, so this may be a sequencing read error. This sequence joins TRBV19 and TRBJ1-6; D not resolved. Trimming removed 7 bases at V and 3 bases at J, with 7 bases between. Germline values: CDR1 LNHDA, CDR2 SQIVND (reference sequence). The CDR3 runs to 13 residues. The CDR3 protein is CASKLGYNSPLHF. The CDR3 DNA reads as TGTGCCAGTAAGCTCGGCTATAATTCACCCCTCCACTTT.

This sequence joins TRBV12-3 or TRBV12-4 and TRBJ2-3, with TRBD1 identical over 7 bases. Trimming removed 8 bases from V and 12 bases from J; junction bases left unmatched: 14. The CDR3 is made up of 13 amino acids. The CDR3 loop is CASGTAYTDIQYF. As DNA, the CDR3 is TGTGCCAGCGGGACAGCCTACACAGATATACAGTATTTT.

About this clonotype: An end of the junction does not agree with germline; a read error may underlie this. V gene TRBV6-2 or TRBV6-3 combines with J gene TRBJ2-7, with D uncertain. Germline lookup yields CDR1 MNHEY and CDR2 SVGEGT. The CDR3 contains 13 residues. The CDR3 nucleotides are TGTGCAAGCAGTTACCAGGATCGAACCCCAGGATACTTC. This codes for CASSYQDRTPGYF.

This clonotype occurred once. The gene calls are TRBV11-2 and TRBJ2-5; D may be TRBD2 (7 bases). Germline loops: CDR1 SGHAT, CDR2 FQNNGV. Trimming left V 5 bases short and J 3 bases short, with 19 bases between. The CDR3 spans 16 residues. DNA for the CDR3: TGTGCCAGCAGCACAGGAACGGGGGGCGCGGAAGAGACCCAGTACTTC. Translation gives CASSTGTGGAEETQYF.

This clonotype appeared many times. The genes are TRBV5-1 and TRBJ2-5; D may be TRBD1 (5 bases). Trimming cost V 3 bases and J 2 bases, with 14 bases left between them. The CDR3 runs to 15 residues. The germline V gene has CDR1 SGHRS and CDR2 YFSETQ. CDR3 amino acids: CASSSDRVGQETQYF. The CDR3 DNA is TGCGCCAGCAGCTCAGACAGAGTTGGACAAGAGACCCAGTACTTC.

Turning to this clonotype: The missing conserved phenylalanine or tryptophan at the end of this CDR3 makes a read error likely. In DNA, the CDR3 is TGTGCCAGCAGTGAACGGGAAGAACAAGAGACCCAGTACTCC. Amino acids: CASSEREEQETQYS. This chain links TRBV6-1 with TRBJ2-5; D is possibly TRBD2 (5 bases). V was clipped by 2 bases and J by 2 bases, with 9 bases between them. This CDR3 has 14 amino acids. The germline CDR1 and CDR2 sequences are MNHNS and SASEGT.

The V gene is TRBV4-3, the J gene TRBJ2-3; TRBD2 matches at 13 bases. CDR3 length equals 16 residues. The ends lost 5 bases at V and 6 bases at J; junction bases unmatched: 8. Per germline, CDR1 LGHNA and CDR2 YSLEER. CDR3 sequence: CASSSLAGGPSDTQYF. The CDR3 DNA is TGCGCCAGCAGCTCACTAGCGGGAGGGCCAAGCGATACGCAGTATTTT.

Concerning this clonotype: A much larger clone differs from this one at a single base, so this may be a read error. The rearrangement uses TRBV19 and TRBJ1-6; TRBD1 might be the D (6 bases). The germline V gene encodes CDR1 LNHDA and CDR2 SQIVND (reference sequence). The CDR3 contains 16 residues. The CDR3 DNA reads TGTGCCAGTAGTACCTCGGACAGCCTGTATAATTCACCCATCCACTTT. It codes for CASSTSDSLYNSPIHF.

This chain connects TRBV7-9 to TRBJ2-7, with D tentatively TRBD2 (6 bases). This CDR3 has 18 residues. Germline V gene sequence: CDR1 SEHNR, CDR2 FQNEAQ (reference sequence). Between the trimmed V and J ends, which lost 3 bases and 2 bases, there was a span of 23 bases. CDR3 amino acids: CASSFPGLVGGTAYEQYF. The CDR3 bases are TGTGCCAGCAGCTTCCCGGGGCTAGTGGGAGGCACGGCCTACGAGCAGTACTTC.

As regards this clonotype: At one boundary the junction diverges from the germline segment, which might be a read error. The chain carries TRBV4-1 and TRBJ2-5; TRBD2 matches 7 bases. Germline values: CDR1 MGHRA, CDR2 YSYEKL. This CDR3 contains 15 residues. The CDR3 DNA reads TGTGCCAGCGGCCAAGAAGAGAGGGAGGGCGAGACCCAGTACTTC. Residues: CASGQEEREGETQYF.

A word on this clonotype: At one end, the junction sequence differs from germline, possibly due to a read error. J is TRBJ2-6 and V is TRBV6-1; possible D gene TRBD1, 5 bases. Germline V gene lookup returns CDR1 MNHNS and CDR2 SASEGT. This CDR3 is built from 15 residues. CDR3 nucleotides: TGTGCCAGCAGTGATCTGGGAAGTGGGGCCAACGTCCTGACATTC. Residues: CASSDLGSGANVLTF.

The rearrangement links TRBV4-3 to TRBJ2-2; no reliable D call. Germline CDR1 is LGHNA and CDR2 is YSLEER. V dropped 6 bases and J dropped 5 bases, with 7 bases sitting between them. This CDR3 is 12 amino acids long. Here the CDR3 DNA reads TGCGCCAGCAGACTCAGGACCGGGGAGCTGTTTTTT. Residues: CASRLRTGELFF.

This clonotype was observed many times. It is likely a read error, because the conserved phenylalanine at the end of the CDR3 is missing. The chain carries TRBV12-3 or TRBV12-4 and TRBJ2-5, with 10 bases that match TRBD2. The V gene end was trimmed by 2 bases and the J gene end by 6 bases; junction bases not matched to a gene: 3. The CDR3 has 14 residues. CDR3 residues: CASSLSSGRQTQYL. The CDR3 DNA is TGTGCCAGCAGTTTATCTAGCGGGAGACAGACCCAGTACCTC.